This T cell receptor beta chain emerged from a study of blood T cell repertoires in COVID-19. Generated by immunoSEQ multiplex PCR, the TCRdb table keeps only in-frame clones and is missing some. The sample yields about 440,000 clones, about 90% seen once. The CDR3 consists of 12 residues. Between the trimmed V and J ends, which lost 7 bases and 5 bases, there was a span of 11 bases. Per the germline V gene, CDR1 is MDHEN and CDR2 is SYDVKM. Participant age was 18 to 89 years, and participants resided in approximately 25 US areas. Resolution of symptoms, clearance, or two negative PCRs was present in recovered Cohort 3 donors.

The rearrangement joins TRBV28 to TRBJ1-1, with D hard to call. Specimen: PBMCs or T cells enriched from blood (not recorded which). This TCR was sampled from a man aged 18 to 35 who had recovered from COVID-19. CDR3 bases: TGTGCCAGCACCGCATCGCGGACTGAAGCTTTCTTT. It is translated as CASTASRTEAFF. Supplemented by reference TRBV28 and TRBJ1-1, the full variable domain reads DVKVTQSSRYLVKRTGEKVFLECVQDMDHENMFWYRQDPGLGLRLIYFSYDVKMKEKGDIPEGYSVSREKKERFSLILESASTNQTSMYLCASTASRTEAFFGQGTRLTVV.